This T cell receptor beta chain stems from a study of human T cells and chemical hapten exposure. Across the study: DPC (0.01%) was patch tested on the upper back and read at 6 days. Alopecia areata, totalis and universalis patients, mostly female, were included.

This clonotype has at least ten counts. Its antigen is still unknown. CDR3 length equals 13 residues. Deletions cut 4 bases from V and 5 bases from J, with 10 bases between. Germline CDR1 is SGHDT and CDR2 is YYEEEE. Findings of the study overall: PT1 expanded TCR numbers rose with patch test score.

The study used a library that attached unique molecular identifiers to individual cDNA molecules. TCRdb recomputed calls from the RACE reads with MiXCR, one row per CDR3 protein. Here the sample spans just over 350,000 distinct CDR3 sequences, roughly 6% being singletons. Time point given: patch test 2, 6 weeks after DPC sensitization. Indicated treatment: therapeutic diphenylcyclopropenone sensitization with weekly scalp DPC. The starting material was whole blood, obtained in connection with sensitization to the hapten diphenylcyclopropenone (DPC). This TCR derives from a woman younger than 30 with alopecia areata. Some clones in this sample may be carry-over from other donors' samples. The V call is TRBV5-6, the J call TRBJ1-5, with D possibly being TRBD1 (6 bases). CDR3 protein: CASSLRGYQPQHF. CDR3 DNA: TGTGCCAGCAGCCTCAGGGGTTATCAGCCCCAGCATTTT.